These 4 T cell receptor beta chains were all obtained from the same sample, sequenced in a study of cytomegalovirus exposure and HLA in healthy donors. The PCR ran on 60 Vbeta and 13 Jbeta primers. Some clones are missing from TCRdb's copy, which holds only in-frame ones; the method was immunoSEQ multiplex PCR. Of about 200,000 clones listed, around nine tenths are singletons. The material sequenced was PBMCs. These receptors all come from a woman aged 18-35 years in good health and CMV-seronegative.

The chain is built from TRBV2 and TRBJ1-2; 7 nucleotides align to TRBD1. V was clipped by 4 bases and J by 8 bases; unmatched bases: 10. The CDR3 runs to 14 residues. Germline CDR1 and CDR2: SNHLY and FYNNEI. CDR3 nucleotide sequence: TGTGCCAGCAGTGTCCTTTCAGGGGGTGGAGGCTACACCTTC. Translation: CASSVLSGGGGYTF.

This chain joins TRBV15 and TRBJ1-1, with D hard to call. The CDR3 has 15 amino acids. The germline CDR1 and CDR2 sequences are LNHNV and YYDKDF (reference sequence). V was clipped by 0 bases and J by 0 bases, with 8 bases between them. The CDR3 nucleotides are TGTGCCACCAGCAGAGATCGGACTATGAACACTGAAGCTTTCTTT. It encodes CATSRDRTMNTEAFF.

CDR3: CASRPGSGDEQFF. The CDR3 DNA follows: TGCGCCAGCAGGCCGGGGTCGGGGGATGAGCAGTTCTTC. The chain combines TRBV10-2 with TRBJ2-1; a weak D match, TRBD2 (6 bases). Per the germline V gene, CDR1 is WSHSY and CDR2 is SAAADI. V lost 6 bases and J lost 8, with 14 bases in between. The CDR3 runs 13 residues.

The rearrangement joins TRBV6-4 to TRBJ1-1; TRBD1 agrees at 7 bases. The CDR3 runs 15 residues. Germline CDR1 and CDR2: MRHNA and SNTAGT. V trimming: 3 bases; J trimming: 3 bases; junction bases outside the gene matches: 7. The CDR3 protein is CASSDQGQGDTEAFF. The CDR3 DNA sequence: TGTGCCAGCAGTGATCAGGGGCAGGGGGACACTGAAGCTTTCTTT.